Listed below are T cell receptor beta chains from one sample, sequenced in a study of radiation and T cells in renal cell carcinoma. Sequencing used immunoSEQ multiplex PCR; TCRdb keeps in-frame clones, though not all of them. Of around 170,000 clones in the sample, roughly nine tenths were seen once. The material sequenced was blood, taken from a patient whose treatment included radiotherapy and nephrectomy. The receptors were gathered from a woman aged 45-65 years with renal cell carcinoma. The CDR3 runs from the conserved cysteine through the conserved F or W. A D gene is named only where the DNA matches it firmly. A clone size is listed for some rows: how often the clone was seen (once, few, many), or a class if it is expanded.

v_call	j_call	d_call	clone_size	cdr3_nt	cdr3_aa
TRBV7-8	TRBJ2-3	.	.	TGTGCCAGCAGCCCAGATACGCAGTATTTT	CASSPDTQYF
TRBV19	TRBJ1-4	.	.	TGTGCCAGTAGTATCAGGCAGGGCGGCTATGAAAAACTGTTTTTT	CASSIRQGGYEKLFF
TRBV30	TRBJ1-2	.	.	TGTGCCTGGAACATTGGCGGCAGGTTTTCTTCTGGCTACACCTTC	CAWNIGGRFSSGYTF
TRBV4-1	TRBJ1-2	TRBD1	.	TGCGCCAGCAGCCAAGAAGCGCAGGGGGCCGGTGGCTACACCTTC	CASSQEAQGAGGYTF
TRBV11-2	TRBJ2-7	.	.	TGTGCCAGCAGCTTAAGACTTATCGGATCCTACGAGCAGTACTTC	CASSLRLIGSYEQYF
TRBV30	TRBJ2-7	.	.	TGTGCCCTGGGGGGCCCGGGGGTCGATCCGGTGCAGTACTTC	CALGGPGVDPVQYF
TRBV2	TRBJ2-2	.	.	TGTGCCAGCAGCGAACACGCCGGGGAGCTGTTTTTT	CASSEHAGELFF
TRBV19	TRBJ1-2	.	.	TGTGCCAGTAGTTATGCTAACTATGGCTACACCTTC	CASSYANYGYTF
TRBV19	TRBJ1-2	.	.	TGTGCCAGTAGCAGCCCCGGGGGGCTTAACTATGGCTACACCTTC	CASSSPGGLNYGYTF
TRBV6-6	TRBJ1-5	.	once	TGTGCCAGCAGCTTGGGTCAGCCCCAGCATTTT	CASSLGQPQHF